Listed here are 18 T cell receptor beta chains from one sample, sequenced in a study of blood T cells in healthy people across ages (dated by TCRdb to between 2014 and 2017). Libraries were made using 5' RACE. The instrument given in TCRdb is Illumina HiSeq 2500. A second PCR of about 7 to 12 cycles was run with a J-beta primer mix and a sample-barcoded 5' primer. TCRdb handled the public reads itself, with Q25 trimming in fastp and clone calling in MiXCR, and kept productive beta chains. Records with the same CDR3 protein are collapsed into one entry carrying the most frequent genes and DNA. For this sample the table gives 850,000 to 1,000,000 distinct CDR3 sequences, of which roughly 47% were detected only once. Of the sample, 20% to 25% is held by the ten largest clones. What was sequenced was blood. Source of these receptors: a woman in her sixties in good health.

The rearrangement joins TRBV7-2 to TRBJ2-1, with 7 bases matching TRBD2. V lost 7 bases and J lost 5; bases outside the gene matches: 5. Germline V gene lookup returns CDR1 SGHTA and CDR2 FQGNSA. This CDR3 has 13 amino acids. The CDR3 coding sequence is TGTGCCAGCATATGGGGAGGGGACAATGAGCAGTTCTTC. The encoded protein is CASIWGGDNEQFF.

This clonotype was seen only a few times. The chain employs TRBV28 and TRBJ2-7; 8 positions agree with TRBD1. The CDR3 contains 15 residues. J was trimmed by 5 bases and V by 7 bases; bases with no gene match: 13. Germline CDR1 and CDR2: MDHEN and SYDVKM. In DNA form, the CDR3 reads TGTGCCAGCATCGCAGCCGGGACAGGCGTCAACGAGCAGTACTTC. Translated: CASIAAGTGVNEQYF.

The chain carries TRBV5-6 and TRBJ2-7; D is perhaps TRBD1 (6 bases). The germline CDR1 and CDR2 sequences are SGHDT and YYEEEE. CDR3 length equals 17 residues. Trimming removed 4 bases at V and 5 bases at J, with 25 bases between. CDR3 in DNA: TGTGCCAGCAGCCCCGGGACACAAAAAAATAGTCTCCACGAGCAGTACTTC. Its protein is CASSPGTQKNSLHEQYF.

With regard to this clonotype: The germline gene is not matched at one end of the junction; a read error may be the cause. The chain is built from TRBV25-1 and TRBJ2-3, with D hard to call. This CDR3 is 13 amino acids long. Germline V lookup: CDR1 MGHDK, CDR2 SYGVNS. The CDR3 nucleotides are TGTGCCAGCAGTGATATCAGCACAGATGCGCAGTATTTT. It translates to CASSDISTDAQYF.

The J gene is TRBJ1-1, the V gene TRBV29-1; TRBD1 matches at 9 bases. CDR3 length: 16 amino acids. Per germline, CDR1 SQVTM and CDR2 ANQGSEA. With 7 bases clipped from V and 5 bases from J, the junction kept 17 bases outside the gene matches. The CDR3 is CSASGSNRGPGTEAFF. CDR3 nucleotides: TGCAGCGCCTCGGGCTCCAACAGGGGGCCGGGGACTGAAGCTTTCTTT.

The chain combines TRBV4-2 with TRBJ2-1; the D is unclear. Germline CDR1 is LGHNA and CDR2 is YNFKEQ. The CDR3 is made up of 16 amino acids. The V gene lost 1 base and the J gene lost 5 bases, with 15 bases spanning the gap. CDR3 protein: CASSQVPDSLNNEQFF. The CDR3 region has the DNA TGTGCCAGCAGCCAAGTCCCCGACTCCCTAAACAATGAGCAGTTCTTC.

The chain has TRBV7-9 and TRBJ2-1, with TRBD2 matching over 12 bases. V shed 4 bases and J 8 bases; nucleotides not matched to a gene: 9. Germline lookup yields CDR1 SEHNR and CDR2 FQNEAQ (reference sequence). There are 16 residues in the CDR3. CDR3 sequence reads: CASSSPGLAGRDEQFF. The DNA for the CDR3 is TGTGCCAGCAGCTCCCCGGGACTAGCGGGCCGGGATGAGCAGTTCTTC.

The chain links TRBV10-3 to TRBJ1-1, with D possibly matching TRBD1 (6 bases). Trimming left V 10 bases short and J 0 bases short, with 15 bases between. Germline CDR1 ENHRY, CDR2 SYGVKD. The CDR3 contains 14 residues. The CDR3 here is CATRQDRLNTEAFF. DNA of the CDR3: TGTGCCACAAGACAGGACAGACTGAACACTGAAGCTTTCTTT.

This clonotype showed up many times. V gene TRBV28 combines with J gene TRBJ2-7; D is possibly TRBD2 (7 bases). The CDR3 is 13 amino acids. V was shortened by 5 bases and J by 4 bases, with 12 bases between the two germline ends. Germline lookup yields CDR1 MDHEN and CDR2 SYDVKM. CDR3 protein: CASSRGGSYEQYF. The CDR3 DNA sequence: TGTGCCAGCAGTAGGGGGGGGTCATACGAGCAGTACTTC.

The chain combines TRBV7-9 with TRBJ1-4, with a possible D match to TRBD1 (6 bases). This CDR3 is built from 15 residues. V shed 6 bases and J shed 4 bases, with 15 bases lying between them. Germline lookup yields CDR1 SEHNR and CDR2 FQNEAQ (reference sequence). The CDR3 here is CASRPGGAGNEKLFF. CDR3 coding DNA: TGTGCCAGCAGACCCGGGGGGGCGGGTAATGAAAAACTGTTTTTT.

The CDR3 is CASSFRTGELFF. The CDR3 DNA reads as TGTGCCAGCAGCTTCAGGACCGGGGAGCTGTTTTTT. The chain links TRBV7-3 to TRBJ2-2; no definite D call. Germline CDR1 and CDR2: SGHTA and FQGTGA. There are 12 residues in the CDR3. V lost 3 bases, J lost 5 bases, and 4 bases lay in between.

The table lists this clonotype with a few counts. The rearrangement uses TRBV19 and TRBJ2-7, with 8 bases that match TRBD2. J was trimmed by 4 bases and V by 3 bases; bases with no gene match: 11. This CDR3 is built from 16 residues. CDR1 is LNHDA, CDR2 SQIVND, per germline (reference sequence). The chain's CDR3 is CASSIRSAGGEYEQYF. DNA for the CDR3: TGTGCCAGTAGTATCCGTAGCGCGGGAGGAGAGTACGAGCAGTACTTC.

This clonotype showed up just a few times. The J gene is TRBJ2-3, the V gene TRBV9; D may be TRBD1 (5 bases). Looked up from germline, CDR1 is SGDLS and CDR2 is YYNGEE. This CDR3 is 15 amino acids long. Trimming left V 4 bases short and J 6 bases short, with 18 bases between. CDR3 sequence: CASSPRATSGDTQYF. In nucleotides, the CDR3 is TGTGCCAGCAGCCCCCGAGCGACCTCAGGGGATACGCAGTATTTT.

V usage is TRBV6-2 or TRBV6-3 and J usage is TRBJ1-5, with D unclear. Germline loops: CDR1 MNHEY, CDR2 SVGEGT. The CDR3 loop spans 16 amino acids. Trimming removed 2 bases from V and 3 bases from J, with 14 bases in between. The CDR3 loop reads CASSYRGLQLNQPQHF. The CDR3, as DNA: TGTGCCAGCAGTTACCGTGGCCTACAGCTCAATCAGCCCCAGCATTTT.

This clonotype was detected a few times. The CDR3 DNA reads TGCAGTGCGGGGACGGACAATGGCTACACCTTC. It codes for CSAGTDNGYTF. V gene TRBV20-1 combines with J gene TRBJ1-2; D perhaps matches TRBD1 (5 bases). Trimming removed 6 bases at V and 6 bases at J, with 11 bases between. The CDR3 loop spans 11 amino acids. CDR1 DFQATT and CDR2 SNEGSKA come from the germline V gene (reference sequence).

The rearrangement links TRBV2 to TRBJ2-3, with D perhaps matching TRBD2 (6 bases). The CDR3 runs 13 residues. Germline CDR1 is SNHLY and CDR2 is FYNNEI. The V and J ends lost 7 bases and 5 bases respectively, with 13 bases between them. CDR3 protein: CASTGSPIDTQYF. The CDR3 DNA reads TGTGCCAGCACCGGGAGTCCGATAGATACGCAGTATTTT.

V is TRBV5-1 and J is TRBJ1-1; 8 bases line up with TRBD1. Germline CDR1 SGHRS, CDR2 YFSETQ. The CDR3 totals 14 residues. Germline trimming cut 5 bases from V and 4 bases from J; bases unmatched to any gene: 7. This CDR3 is CASRSLTGGTEAFF. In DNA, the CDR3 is TGCGCCAGCAGGTCCCTTACAGGGGGCACTGAAGCTTTCTTT. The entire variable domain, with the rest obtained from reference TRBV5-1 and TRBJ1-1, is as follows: KAGVTQTPRYLIKTRGQQVTLSCSPISGHRSVSWYQQTPGQGLQFLFEYFSETQRNKGNFPGRFSGRQFSNSRSEMNVSTLELGDSALYLCASRSLTGGTEAFFGQGTRLTVV.

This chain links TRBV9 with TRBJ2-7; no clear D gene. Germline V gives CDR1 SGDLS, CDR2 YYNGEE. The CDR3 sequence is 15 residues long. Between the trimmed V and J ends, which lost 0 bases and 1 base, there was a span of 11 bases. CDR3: CASSVGGDPSYEQYF. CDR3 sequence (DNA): TGTGCCAGCAGCGTAGGTGGTGACCCTTCCTACGAGCAGTACTTC.